Described below is a single T cell receptor beta chain sequence and its context. Its antigen is not known. This CDR3 contains 12 residues. Germline lookup yields CDR1 SQVTM and CDR2 ANQGSEA. All TRB cDNA libraries came from 5' RACE performed with UMI labels. Each CDR3 protein gets one entry in TCRdb, which reprocessed the 5' RACE reads and gives no DNA. With about 150,000 distinct CDR3 sequences in the sample, the ten largest clones hold 0.25% to 0.3%. The source of the sample is a study of CXCR3-negative and CXCR3-positive naive CD8 T cells. Study results and limitations: When CXCR3-positive naive cells were set against CXCR3-negative naive cells, the former had more hydrophobic TRB CDR3s.

The chain links TRBV29-1 to TRBJ1-2. The receptor was derived from a human donor in good health. Some clones in this sample may be carry-over from other donors' samples. Sequencing input: naive CXCR3+ CD8+ T cells from blood. The subset was: CD45RO-CCR7+CD27+CD95- naive CD8+ T cells expressing CXCR3 (TNR3+). CDR3 loop: CSVEGAGRGYTF.